This TCR beta chain was obtained from a study of blood T cells in healthy people across ages. Using a J-beta primer mix together with a sample-barcoded 5' primer, a second PCR was run for about 6 to 12 cycles. TCRdb itself ran the 5' RACE reads through MiXCR, one entry per CDR3 protein. The top ten clones hold around 3.4% of a sample with hundreds of thousands of distinct CDR3 sequences, roughly 20% of them seen once. Sequenced input: blood. The receptor was derived from a man in his 70s in good health.

In nucleotides, the CDR3 is TGTGCCATCAGTGAGTCGAGAGGGGGTGCCGGGGAGCTGTTTTTT. This translates into CAISESRGGAGELFF. The V and J genes are TRBV10-3 and TRBJ2-2; tentatively, D is TRBD1 (6 bases). The CDR3 contains 15 residues. V lost 0 bases, J lost 6 bases, and 11 bases lay in between. The germline V gene encodes CDR1 ENHRY and CDR2 SYGVKD.